This T cell receptor (beta chain) derives from a study of blood T cell repertoires in COVID-19. The CDR3 has 19 amino acids. Per germline, CDR1 SGHTA and CDR2 FQGNSA. Between the trimmed V and J ends, which lost 1 base and 2 bases, there was a span of 23 bases. Study processing details: Reference gene primer amplification in the assay estimated nucleated cell counts. The protocol was immunoSEQ multiplex PCR, while the TCRdb copy is restricted to in-frame clones and leaves out a portion. V, J and clone size are taken as reported in that table, and D and trimming were inferred from the DNA itself. The sample records over 70,000 clones, more than 75% being singletons.

The specimen sequenced was peripheral blood. This chain connects TRBV7-2 to TRBJ1-2; D call uncertain. This receptor was taken from a human donor in a cohort sampled during active COVID-19. Here the CDR3 reads CASSLDSGRNYISNYGYTF. The CDR3 DNA sequence: TGTGCCAGCAGCTTAGATTCGGGGAGAAATTATATCTCGAACTATGGCTACACCTTC.